These 17 T cell receptor beta chains share one sample of origin, sequenced in a study of T cell repertoires in cytomegalovirus infection. TCRdb ran MiXCR on the reads and lists one entry per CDR3 protein. The sample has more than 140,000 distinct CDR3 sequences; 6.5% are singletons. The sequenced sample was PBMCs. The origin of the receptors is a human donor in good health (CMV status not recorded). Some clones in this sample may be carry-over from other donors' samples.

The chain carries TRBV24-1 and TRBJ2-1, with 8 bases lining up with TRBD2. The CDR3 length is 16 residues. Trimming removed 3 bases from V and 5 bases from J; junction bases left unmatched: 8. Germline V gives CDR1 KGHDR, CDR2 SFDVKD. The CDR3 DNA reads as TGTGCCACCAGTGATCCCGGGACTAGGGGCAACAATGAGCAGTTCTTC. Protein product: CATSDPGTRGNNEQFF.

This clonotype was observed a handful of times. The V gene is TRBV5-1, the J gene TRBJ1-5; 12 bases match TRBD1. The CDR3 sequence is 16 residues long. V lost 0 bases, J lost 7 bases, and 5 bases stayed unmatched. Germline lookup yields CDR1 SGHRS and CDR2 YFSETQ. The CDR3 bases are TGCGCCAGCAGCTTGGGGGACAGGGGGCTTGGGCAGCCCCAGCATTTT. Its translation: CASSLGDRGLGQPQHF. Together with reference TRBV5-1 and TRBJ1-5, the CDR3 gives the full variable domain: KAGVTQTPRYLIKTRGQQVTLSCSPISGHRSVSWYQQTPGQGLQFLFEYFSETQRNKGNFPGRFSGRQFSNSRSEMNVSTLELGDSALYLCASSLGDRGLGQPQHFGDGTRLSIL.

This clonotype appeared many times. The chain couples TRBV7-8 to TRBJ1-1; D is possibly TRBD1 (6 bases). Trimming removed 4 bases at V and 2 bases at J, with 20 bases between. This CDR3 is built from 17 residues. The germline V gene has CDR1 SGHVS and CDR2 FQNEAQ. In DNA form, the CDR3 reads TGTGCCAGCAGCTCGGACAGAGAGGGATTCCGAAACACTGAAGCTTTCTTT. This sequence encodes CASSSDREGFRNTEAFF.

This clonotype was detected many times. The chain combines TRBV7-8 with TRBJ2-3; D might be TRBD2 (7 bases). Germline lookup yields CDR1 SGHVS and CDR2 FQNEAQ. Trimming took off 1 base at V and 5 bases at J, with 19 bases between the two ends. This CDR3 is 17 amino acids long. The CDR3 region has the DNA TGTGCCAGCAGCTTAGTGGGGGGGGCTAGCACGGGAGATACGCAGTATTTT. Residues: CASSLVGGASTGDTQYF.

This clonotype was detected ten times or more. This rearrangement joins TRBV12-3 or TRBV12-4 to TRBJ1-3; no clear D gene. The ends were cut back, 4 bases at V and 1 base at J, with 23 bases in the middle. This CDR3 is 19 amino acids long. The CDR3 DNA follows: TGTGCCAGCAGTTCACCTGGGTTAGCTTTACCGACTTCTGGAAACACCATATATTTT. Its translation: CASSSPGLALPTSGNTIYF.

The table lists this clonotype with many counts. This sequence joins TRBV7-6 and TRBJ2-1; 8 nucleotides line up with TRBD2. This CDR3 spans 16 amino acids. CDR1 and CDR2 (germline): SGHVS, FNYEAQ. The J segment lost 3 bases and the V segment lost 2 bases, leaving 6 bases of the junction unmatched. The CDR3, as DNA: TGTGCCAGCAGCTTAAGCTCGCTAGCGGGCTACAATGAGCAGTTCTTC. This encodes CASSLSSLAGYNEQFF.

This clonotype has at least ten counts. The V and J genes are TRBV10-3 and TRBJ2-7; weak D call: TRBD2 (6 bases). The V gene lost 3 bases and the J gene lost 7 bases, with 13 bases spanning the gap. The CDR3 length is 13 residues. The germline gives CDR1 ENHRY, CDR2 SYGVKD. In nucleotides, the CDR3 is TGTGCCATCAGTGAAATGGAGGGTCGGGAGCAGTACTTC. It yields the protein CAISEMEGREQYF.

This clonotype has a handful of counts. This chain links TRBV28 with TRBJ1-4; no definite D call. The ends were cut back, 2 bases at V and 4 bases at J, with 11 bases in the middle. CDR3 length: 15 residues. Germline-derived CDR1 and CDR2 are MDHEN and SYDVKM. Written as DNA, the CDR3 is TGTGCCAGCAGTTTAATAGGGATTCATAATGAAAAACTGTTTTTT. Translating it yields CASSLIGIHNEKLFF.

This clonotype was found many times. V is TRBV7-9 and J is TRBJ1-2, with D unclear. The CDR3 length is 16 residues. V shed 5 bases and J shed 1 base, with 17 bases lying between them. CDR1 and CDR2 from the germline V gene are SEHNR and FQNEAQ (reference sequence). CDR3: CASSPAAGDVNYGYTF. The CDR3 DNA sequence: TGTGCCAGCAGCCCCGCGGCCGGGGATGTTAACTATGGCTACACCTTC.

The J gene is TRBJ2-4, the V gene TRBV7-9; tentatively, D is TRBD2 (5 bases). This CDR3 has 17 amino acids. Germline V lookup: CDR1 SEHNR, CDR2 FQNEAQ (reference sequence). The ends were cut back, 5 bases at V and 0 bases at J, with 17 bases in the middle. CDR3 DNA sequence: TGTGCCAGCAGCCCCCCGGGAAGACTGATAGCCAAAAACATTCAGTACTTC. It codes for CASSPPGRLIAKNIQYF.

This clonotype has ten or more counts. V usage is TRBV5-1 and J usage is TRBJ2-7; no clear D. The ends were cut back, 4 bases at V and 2 bases at J, with 13 bases in the middle. The length of the CDR3 is 14 residues. The germline gives CDR1 SGHRS, CDR2 YFSETQ. The CDR3 loop reads CASSLLQNAYEQYF. The CDR3 coding sequence is TGCGCCAGCAGCCTGCTACAAAACGCCTACGAGCAGTACTTC.

This clonotype was recorded a few times. The chain uses TRBV14 and TRBJ1-2, with 7 bases identical to TRBD1. The junction had 13 bases not matched to a gene; V was cut back by 2 bases and J by 4 bases. The germline CDR1 and CDR2 sequences are SGHDN and FVKESK. This CDR3 region has 17 residues. CDR3 sequence reads: CASSQTAPGGIPYGYTF. The CDR3 DNA reads TGTGCCAGCAGCCAAACAGCTCCAGGGGGAATCCCCTATGGCTACACCTTC.

This clonotype appeared a few times. CDR3 sequence: CASSSSRATGGYTF. The CDR3 DNA is TGTGCCAGCAGCTCTAGTCGGGCCACGGGGGGCTACACCTTC. J is TRBJ1-2 and V is TRBV7-2, with no clear D. V was pared by 4 bases and J by 8 bases, with 17 bases between. Germline lookup yields CDR1 SGHTA and CDR2 FQGNSA. The CDR3 runs 14 residues.

CDR3 nucleotide sequence: TGCAGCGTTGGGAAGGGGGCCGCGGAAAAACTGTTTTTT. Residues: CSVGKGAAEKLFF. The V gene is TRBV29-1, the J gene TRBJ1-4; 7 bases are a match to TRBD1. Trimming at V came to 4 bases and at J to 8 bases, leaving 7 bases not matched to a gene. This CDR3 region has 13 residues. Germline V gene data show CDR1 as SQVTM and CDR2 as ANQGSEA.

In this sample, this clonotype turned up many times. The chain combines TRBV7-8 with TRBJ1-1; D is uncertain. The V gene's germline CDR1 is SGHVS and CDR2 FQNEAQ. Trimming cost V 3 bases and J 1 base, with 9 bases left between them. The CDR3 has 14 residues. This CDR3 reads CASSFGRGNTEAFF. Written as DNA, the CDR3 is TGTGCCAGCAGCTTCGGACGAGGGAACACTGAAGCTTTCTTT.

This clonotype was counted at least ten times. This chain connects TRBV7-2 to TRBJ2-3, with TRBD2 matching over 10 bases. After removal of 6 bases from V and 3 bases from J, the junction contained 12 bases not matched to a gene. Germline CDR1 is SGHTA and CDR2 is FQGNSA. This CDR3 has 17 amino acids. The CDR3: CASSRGAGGTVTDTQYF. CDR3 coding DNA: TGTGCCAGCAGTCGGGGAGCGGGGGGGACGGTGACAGATACGCAGTATTTT.

A few counts support this clonotype. This chain joins TRBV25-1 and TRBJ2-1; D uncertain. V was clipped by 6 bases and J by 6 bases, with 6 bases between them. The CDR3 covers 11 residues. Germline V gene data show CDR1 as MGHDK and CDR2 as SYGVNS. The CDR3: CASRKSNEQFF. The CDR3 DNA follows: TGTGCCAGCAGAAAGAGCAATGAGCAGTTCTTC.